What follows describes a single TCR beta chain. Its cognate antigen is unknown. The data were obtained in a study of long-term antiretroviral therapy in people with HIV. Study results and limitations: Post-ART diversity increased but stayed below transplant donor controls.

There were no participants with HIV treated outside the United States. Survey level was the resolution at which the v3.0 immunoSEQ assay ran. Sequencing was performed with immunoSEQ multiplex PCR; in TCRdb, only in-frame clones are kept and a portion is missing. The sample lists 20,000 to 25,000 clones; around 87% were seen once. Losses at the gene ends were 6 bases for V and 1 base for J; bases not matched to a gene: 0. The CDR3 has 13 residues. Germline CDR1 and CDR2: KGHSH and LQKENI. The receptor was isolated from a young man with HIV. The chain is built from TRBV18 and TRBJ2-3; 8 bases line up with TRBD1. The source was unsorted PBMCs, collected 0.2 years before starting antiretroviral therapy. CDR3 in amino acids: CASSDRGTDTQYF. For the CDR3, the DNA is TGTGCCAGCTCGGACAGGGGCACAGATACGCAGTATTTT.